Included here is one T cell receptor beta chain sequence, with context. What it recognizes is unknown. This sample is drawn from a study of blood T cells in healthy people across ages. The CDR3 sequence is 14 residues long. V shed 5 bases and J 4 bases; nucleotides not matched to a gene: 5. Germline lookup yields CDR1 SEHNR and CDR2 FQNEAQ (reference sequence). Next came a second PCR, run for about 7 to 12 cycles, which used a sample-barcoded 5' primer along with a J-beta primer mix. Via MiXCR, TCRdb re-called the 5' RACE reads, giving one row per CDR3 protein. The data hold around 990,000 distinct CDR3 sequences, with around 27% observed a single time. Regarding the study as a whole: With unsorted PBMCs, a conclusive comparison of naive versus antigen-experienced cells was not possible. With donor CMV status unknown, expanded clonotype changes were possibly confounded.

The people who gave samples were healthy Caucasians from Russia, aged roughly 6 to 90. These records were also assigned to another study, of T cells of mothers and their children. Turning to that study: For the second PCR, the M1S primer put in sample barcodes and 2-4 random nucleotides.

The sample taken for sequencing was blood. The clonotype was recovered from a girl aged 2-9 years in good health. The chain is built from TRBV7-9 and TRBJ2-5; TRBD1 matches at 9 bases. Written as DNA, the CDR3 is TGTGCCAGCAGCGACCGGGACAGGGTAGAGACCCAGTACTTC. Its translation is CASSDRDRVETQYF. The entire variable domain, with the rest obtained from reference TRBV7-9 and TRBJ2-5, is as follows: DTGVSQNPRHKITKRGQNVTFRCDPISEHNRLYWYRQTLGQGPEFLTYFQNEAQLEKSRLLSDRFSAERPKGSFSTLEIQRTEQGDSAMYLCASSDRDRVETQYFGPGTRLLVL.